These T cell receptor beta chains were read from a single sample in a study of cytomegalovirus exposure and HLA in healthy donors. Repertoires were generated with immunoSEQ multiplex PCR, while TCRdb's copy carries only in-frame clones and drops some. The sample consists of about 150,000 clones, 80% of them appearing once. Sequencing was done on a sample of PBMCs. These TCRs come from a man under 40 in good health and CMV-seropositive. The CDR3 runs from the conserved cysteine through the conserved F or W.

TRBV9,CASSVGSMDYYEQYF
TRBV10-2,CASSYQGTDTQYF
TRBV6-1,CASSEALMTLGTTDSYEQYF
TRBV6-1,CASSAGQGNTQYF
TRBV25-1,CASSATGANVLTF
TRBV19,CASSPRGGSGVNTEAFF
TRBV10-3,CAISEPRSETQYF
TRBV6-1,CASSEGGWDWFQPQHF
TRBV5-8,CASSGGGSVYSPLHF
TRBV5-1,CASAPTGVHQPQHF
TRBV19,CASNRGPPLAEQFF
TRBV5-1,CASSLYGGNQPQHF
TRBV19,CASSIEQGGGELFF
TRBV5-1,CASSQGQGTNEKLFF
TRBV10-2,CASSDNGPGIYYNEQFF
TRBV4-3,CASSQYGQGQETQYF
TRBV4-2,CASNQDPGRRAGETQYF
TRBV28,CASSLSTGLRSYEQYF
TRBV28,CASSLRSGSGSTTGELFF
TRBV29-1,CSVSSRRDRGRVQYF
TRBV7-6,CASSLKQGGGNTEAFF
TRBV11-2,CASSLVLAGVDEQFF
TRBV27,CASSKDRANTEAFF
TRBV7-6,CASSRRTDNEKLFF
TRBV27,CASSFYRGRTKAGTDTQYF
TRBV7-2,CASIDRSVTDTQYF
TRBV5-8,CASSLEREGYRAEAFF
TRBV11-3,CASSFGTDTNYGYTF
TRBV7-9,CASSFWAGTDTEAFF
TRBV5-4,CASSLDRDNSPLHF
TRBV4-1,CASSHLNRKGGYTF
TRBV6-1,CASRREQGGNSPLHF
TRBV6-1,CASSEAQGYEKLFF
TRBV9,CASSVGATNYEQYF
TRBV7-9,CASRPLAGETGELFF
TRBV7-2,CASSLRGSEAFF
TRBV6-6,CASSSDSNNQPQHF
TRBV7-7,CASSQGLAPTNEQFF
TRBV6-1,CASVSGQVNHGYTF
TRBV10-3,CASKLGQGNYGYTF
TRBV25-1,CASSESAGQGAHTQYF
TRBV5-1,CASSLASWGQAYEQYF
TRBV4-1,CASSPRKGGETAKNIQYF
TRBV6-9,CASTPRGTRVEPSSYNEQFF
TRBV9,CASSGSRTDTQYF
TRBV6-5,CAKFGGTSELETQYF
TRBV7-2,CASSWGLVRTDTQYF
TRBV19,CASSRTVNTEAFF
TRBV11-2,CASSLESSGAGETQYF
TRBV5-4,CASSVRYSNQPQHF
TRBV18,CASSSGQSTNEKLFF
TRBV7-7,CASSLDATAPQHF
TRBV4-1,CASSQVPRGQGMYEQYF
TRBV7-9,CASSFGMSSGNTIYF
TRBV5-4,CASSLGARNEKLFF
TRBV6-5,CASSYGTGYEQYF
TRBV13,CASSSQIAGGNTGELFF